This T cell receptor (beta chain) appears in the sequencing data of a study of CD8 T cells in ankylosing spondylitis. Study observations and caveats: Previous work reported some of these motif variants in the synovial fluid and blood of reactive arthritis. Reportedly, disease-linked clones are significantly enriched in ankylosing spondylitis patients' matched synovial fluid. Blood from ankylosing spondylitis patients appeared to carry a characteristic eight-variant TCR beta motif.

By quantitative 5'-RACE with molecular barcodes, the TCR beta libraries were made. TCRdb re-derived calls from the 5' RACE reads in MiXCR, one entry per CDR3 protein. The sample has some 52,000 distinct CDR3 sequences, 6.5% to 9% seen once. This clonotype was recorded many times. Its antigen remains unidentified. The V end lost 0 bases, the J end lost 7 bases, and 6 bases lay between the germline ends. Per germline, CDR1 MNHNY and CDR2 SVGAGI (reference sequence). This CDR3 region has 12 residues. This sequence was found in a female donor with ankylosing spondylitis or in good health (not recorded which). Material: blood, either unsorted or a sorted T cell fraction (not recorded which). The genes are TRBV6-6 and TRBJ1-1; D not certain. CDR3 loop: CASSYSAREAFF. CDR3 nucleotide sequence: TGTGCCAGCAGTTACTCTGCGCGTGAAGCTTTCTTT.